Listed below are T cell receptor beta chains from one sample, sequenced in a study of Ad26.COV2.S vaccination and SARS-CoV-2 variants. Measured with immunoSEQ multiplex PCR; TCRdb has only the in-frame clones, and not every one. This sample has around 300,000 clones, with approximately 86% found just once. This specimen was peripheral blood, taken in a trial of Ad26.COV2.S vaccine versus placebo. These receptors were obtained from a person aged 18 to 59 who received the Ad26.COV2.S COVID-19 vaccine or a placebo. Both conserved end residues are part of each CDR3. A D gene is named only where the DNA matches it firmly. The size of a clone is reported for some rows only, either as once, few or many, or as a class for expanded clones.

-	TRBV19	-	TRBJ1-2	CASSIQGMYGYTF
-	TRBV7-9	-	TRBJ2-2	CASSELWSGELFF
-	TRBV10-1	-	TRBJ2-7	CASKVARSYEQYF
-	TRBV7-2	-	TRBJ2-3	CASSQRQESTDTQYF
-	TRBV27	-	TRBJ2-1	CASSLGAGYYNEQFF
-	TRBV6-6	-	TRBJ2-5	CASTTDPRETQYF
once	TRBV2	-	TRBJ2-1	CASSEGLQATEQFF
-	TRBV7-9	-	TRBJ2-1	CASHGTLGYNEQFF
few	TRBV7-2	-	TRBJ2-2	CASSLQGAGELFF
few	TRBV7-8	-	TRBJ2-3	CASSRRTDTQYF
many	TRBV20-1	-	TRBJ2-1	CSAERSREQFF
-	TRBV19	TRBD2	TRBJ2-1	CASNRAGEGRNEQFF
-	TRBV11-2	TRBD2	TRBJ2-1	CASSQGLAGYNEQFF
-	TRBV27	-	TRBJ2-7	CASSPRDLGYYEQYF
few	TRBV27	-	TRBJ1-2	CASSPTGTRRRSYGYTF
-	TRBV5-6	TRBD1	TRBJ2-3	CASSTRQGVSTDTQYF
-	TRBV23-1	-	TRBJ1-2	CASSPDSNYGYTF
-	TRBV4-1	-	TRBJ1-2	CASSQSGVHYGYTF
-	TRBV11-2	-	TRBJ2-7	CASSSRQGGEQYF
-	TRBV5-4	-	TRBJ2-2	CASSPGRGRNTGELFF
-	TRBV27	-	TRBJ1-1	CASSSPPSVGYTEAFF
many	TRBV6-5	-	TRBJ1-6	CASSYRDLYNSPLHF
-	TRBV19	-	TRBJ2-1	CASSIGYNEQFF
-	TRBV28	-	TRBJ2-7	CASSFRGLSYEQYF
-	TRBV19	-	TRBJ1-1	CASGPRMNTEAFF
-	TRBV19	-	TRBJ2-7	CASSILYEGPSSYEQYF
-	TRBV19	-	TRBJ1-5	CASSIQGQPQPQHF
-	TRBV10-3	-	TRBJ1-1	CAISEGGVVTEAFF
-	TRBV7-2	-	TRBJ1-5	CASSLAPRESNQPQHF
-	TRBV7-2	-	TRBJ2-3	CASSLAGGVRTDTQYF
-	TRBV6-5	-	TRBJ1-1	CASSLGRTEAFF
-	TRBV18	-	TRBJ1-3	CASSEYRAGSSGNTIYF
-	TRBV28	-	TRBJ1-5	CASSHPGGVSNQPQHF
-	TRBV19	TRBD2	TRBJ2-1	CASSPGTTRREQFF
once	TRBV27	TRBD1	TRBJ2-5	CASSLWQGAGETQYF
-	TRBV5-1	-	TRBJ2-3	CASSLASGSGTDTQYF
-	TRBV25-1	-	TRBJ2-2	CASSESINTGELFF
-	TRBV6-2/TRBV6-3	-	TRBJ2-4	CASSYSRPTNIQYF
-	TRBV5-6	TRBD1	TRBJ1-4	CASSPGGGQGEKLFF
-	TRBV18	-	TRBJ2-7	CASSPGGDREQYF
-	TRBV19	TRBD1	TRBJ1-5	CASSIGTGNQPQHF
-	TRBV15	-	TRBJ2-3	CATSIGTSTDTQYF
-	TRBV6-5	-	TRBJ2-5	CASSYMAGETQYF
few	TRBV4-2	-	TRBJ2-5	CASSQDRPLGTQYF
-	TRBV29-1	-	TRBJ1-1	CSVVRNTEAFF
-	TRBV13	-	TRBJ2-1	CASSLVGAGYNEQFF
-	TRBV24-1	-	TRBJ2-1	CATAAGADEGEQFF
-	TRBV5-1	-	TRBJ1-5	CASSLDGDQPQHF
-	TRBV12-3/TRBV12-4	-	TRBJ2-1	CASSWGVDEQFF
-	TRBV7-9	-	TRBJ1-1	CASSLVAENTEAFF
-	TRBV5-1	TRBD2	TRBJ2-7	CASSSLSGSSYEQYF
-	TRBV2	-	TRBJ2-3	CASSEWSGSTDTQYF
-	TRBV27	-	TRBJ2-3	CASWKPGPNTQYF
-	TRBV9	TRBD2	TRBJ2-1	CASSDELAGVVEQFF
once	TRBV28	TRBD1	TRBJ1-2	CASSQDRGLYGYTF
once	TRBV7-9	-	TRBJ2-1	CASSVRSNEQFF
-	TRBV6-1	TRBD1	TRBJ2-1	CASSEPGQGKSEQFF
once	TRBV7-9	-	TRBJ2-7	CASSRTPSYEQYF
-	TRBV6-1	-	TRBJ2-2	CASSDSYRNTGELFF
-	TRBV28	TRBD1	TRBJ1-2	CASSSPQTGGYTF